This is a list of T cell receptor beta chains from one sample in a study of a mutant IDH1 vaccine in newly diagnosed glioma. Profiled with immunoSEQ multiplex PCR; TCRdb holds only in-frame clones, not every one. The sample consists of around 33,000 clones, about three quarters of them appearing once. The sample here was peripheral blood mononuclear cells (PBMCs), taken from a glioma patient treated with radiotherapy, temozolomide or both. All receptors derive from a man aged 45 to 65 with glioma. Some clones in this sample may be carry-over from other donors' samples. The CDR3 runs from the conserved cysteine through the conserved F or W. A D gene is named only where the DNA matches it firmly. Size tells how often a clone was seen (once, few, many) or the class of an expanded clone, and some rows leave it out.

abundance: .; j_gene: TRBJ1-5; v_gene: TRBV5-8; d_gene: .; CDR3aa: CASSGGSNQPQHF; CDR3nt: TGTGCCAGCAGTGGGGGAAGCAATCAGCCCCAGCATTTT
abundance: once; j_gene: TRBJ2-2; v_gene: TRBV5-1; d_gene: .; CDR3aa: CASSFLAGRNTGELFF; CDR3nt: TGCGCCAGCAGCTTTCTTGCAGGGCGGAACACCGGGGAGCTGTTTTTT
abundance: once; j_gene: TRBJ2-7; v_gene: TRBV29-1; d_gene: TRBD1; CDR3aa: CSVARDRGAEQYF; CDR3nt: TGCAGCGTTGCCCGGGACAGGGGAGCCGAGCAGTACTTC
abundance: .; j_gene: TRBJ2-5; v_gene: TRBV4-3; d_gene: TRBD2; CDR3aa: CASSQGGGGGGETQYF; CDR3nt: TGCGCCAGCAGCCAAGGGGGCGGGGGGGGCGGAGAGACCCAGTACTTC
abundance: .; j_gene: TRBJ2-7; v_gene: TRBV4-3; d_gene: .; CDR3aa: CASSQDRYSYEQYF; CDR3nt: TGCGCCAGCAGCCAAGACAGGTACTCCTACGAGCAGTACTTC
abundance: .; j_gene: TRBJ2-7; v_gene: TRBV11-2; d_gene: TRBD2; CDR3aa: CASSQTSGNYEQYF; CDR3nt: TGTGCCAGCAGCCAGACTAGCGGGAACTACGAGCAGTACTTC
abundance: .; j_gene: TRBJ2-7; v_gene: TRBV5-1; d_gene: TRBD1; CDR3aa: CASSRDSRSYEQYF; CDR3nt: TGCGCCAGCAGCAGGGACAGCCGATCCTACGAGCAGTACTTC
abundance: .; j_gene: TRBJ2-7; v_gene: TRBV29-1; d_gene: .; CDR3aa: CSVLQELSYEQYF; CDR3nt: TGCAGCGTTCTACAGGAACTTTCCTACGAGCAGTACTTC
abundance: .; j_gene: TRBJ2-2; v_gene: TRBV11-2; d_gene: TRBD2; CDR3aa: CASSLNGGAYRGELFF; CDR3nt: TGTGCCAGCAGCTTAAACGGGGGGGCCTATCGCGGGGAGCTGTTTTTT
abundance: .; j_gene: TRBJ1-4; v_gene: TRBV6-1; d_gene: .; CDR3aa: CASSDHRDGNEKLFF; CDR3nt: TGTGCCAGCAGTGACCACAGGGACGGGAATGAAAAACTGTTTTTT
abundance: once; j_gene: TRBJ2-7; v_gene: TRBV27; d_gene: .; CDR3aa: CASSLSDPRRSYEQYF; CDR3nt: TGTGCCAGCAGTTTATCTGACCCCAGGAGGTCCTACGAGCAGTACTTC
abundance: .; j_gene: TRBJ1-1; v_gene: TRBV5-8; d_gene: .; CDR3aa: CASSSMDQGAFF; CDR3nt: TGTGCCAGCAGCTCCATGGACCAGGGGGCTTTCTTT
abundance: .; j_gene: TRBJ1-2; v_gene: TRBV27; d_gene: .; CDR3aa: CASSRGLDHGYTF; CDR3nt: TGTGCCAGCAGTAGGGGACTTGATCATGGCTACACCTTC
abundance: .; j_gene: TRBJ1-4; v_gene: TRBV19; d_gene: TRBD1; CDR3aa: CASSPGQGIEKLFF; CDR3nt: TGTGCCAGTAGTCCGGGACAGGGTATTGAAAAACTGTTTTTT
abundance: .; j_gene: TRBJ2-2; v_gene: TRBV5-1; d_gene: TRBD1; CDR3aa: CASSQQGLLGPNTGELFF; CDR3nt: TGCGCCAGCAGCCAACAGGGGCTACTCGGGCCGAACACCGGGGAGCTGTTTTTT
abundance: once; j_gene: TRBJ2-3; v_gene: TRBV2; d_gene: TRBD2; CDR3aa: CASSKISGGATDTQYF; CDR3nt: TGTGCCAGCAGTAAGATTAGCGGGGGGGCGACAGATACGCAGTATTTT
abundance: .; j_gene: TRBJ1-3; v_gene: TRBV23-1; d_gene: .; CDR3aa: CASSPQSRTSGNTIYF; CDR3nt: TGCGCCAGCAGCCCCCAGAGTAGGACATCTGGAAACACCATATATTTT
abundance: .; j_gene: TRBJ1-2; v_gene: TRBV4-3; d_gene: TRBD1; CDR3aa: CASSQDQTGFYGYTF; CDR3nt: TGCGCCAGCAGCCAAGACCAGACAGGGTTCTATGGCTACACCTTC
abundance: .; j_gene: TRBJ2-1; v_gene: TRBV9; d_gene: TRBD2; CDR3aa: CASSLGLAGAIGGDEQFF; CDR3nt: TGTGCCAGCAGCTTGGGACTAGCGGGGGCAATAGGTGGGGATGAGCAGTTCTTC
abundance: .; j_gene: TRBJ2-5; v_gene: TRBV18; d_gene: .; CDR3aa: CASSPQGRETQYF; CDR3nt: TGTGCCAGCTCACCACAAGGCAGGGAGACCCAGTACTTC
abundance: few; j_gene: TRBJ1-1; v_gene: TRBV5-4; d_gene: .; CDR3aa: CASRGGGLMNTEAFF; CDR3nt: TGTGCCAGCAGGGGGGGCGGCCTCATGAACACTGAAGCTTTCTTT
abundance: few; j_gene: TRBJ1-1; v_gene: TRBV7-2; d_gene: .; CDR3aa: CASTRMGVNTEAFF; CDR3nt: TGTGCCAGCACCAGAATGGGGGTAAACACTGAAGCTTTCTTT
abundance: once; j_gene: TRBJ1-1; v_gene: TRBV6-5; d_gene: .; CDR3aa: CASSTFGGTEAFF; CDR3nt: TGTGCCAGCAGTACGTTCGGGGGCACTGAAGCTTTCTTT